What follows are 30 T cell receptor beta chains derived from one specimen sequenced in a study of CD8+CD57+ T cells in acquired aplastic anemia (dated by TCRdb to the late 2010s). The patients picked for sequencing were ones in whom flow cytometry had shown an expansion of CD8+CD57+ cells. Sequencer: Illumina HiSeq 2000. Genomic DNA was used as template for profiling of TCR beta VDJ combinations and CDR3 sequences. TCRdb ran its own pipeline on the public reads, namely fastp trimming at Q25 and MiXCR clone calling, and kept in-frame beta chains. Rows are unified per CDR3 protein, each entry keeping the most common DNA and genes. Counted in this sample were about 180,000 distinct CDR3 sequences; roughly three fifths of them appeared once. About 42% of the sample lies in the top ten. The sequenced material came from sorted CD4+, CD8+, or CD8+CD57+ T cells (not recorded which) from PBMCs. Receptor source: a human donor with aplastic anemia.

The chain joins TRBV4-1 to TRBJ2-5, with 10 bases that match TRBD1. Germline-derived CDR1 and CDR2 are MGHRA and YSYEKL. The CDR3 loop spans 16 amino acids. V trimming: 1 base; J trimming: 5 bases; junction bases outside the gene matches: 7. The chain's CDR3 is CASSQGATGGGETQYF. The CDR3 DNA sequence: TGCGCCAGCAGCCAAGGTGCGACAGGGGGCGGGGAGACCCAGTACTTC.

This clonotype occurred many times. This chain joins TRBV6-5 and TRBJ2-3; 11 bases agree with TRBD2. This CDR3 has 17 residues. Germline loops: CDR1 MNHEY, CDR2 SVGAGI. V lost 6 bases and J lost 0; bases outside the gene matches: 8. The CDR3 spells CASRRLLAGASTDTQYF. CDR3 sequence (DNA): TGTGCCAGCAGACGACTACTAGCGGGGGCTAGCACAGATACGCAGTATTTT.

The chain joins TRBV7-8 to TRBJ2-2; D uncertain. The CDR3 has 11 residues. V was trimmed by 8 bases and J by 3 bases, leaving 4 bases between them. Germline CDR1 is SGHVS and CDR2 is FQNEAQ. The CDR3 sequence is CASLHTGELFF. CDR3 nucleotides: TGTGCCAGCTTGCACACCGGGGAGCTGTTTTTT.

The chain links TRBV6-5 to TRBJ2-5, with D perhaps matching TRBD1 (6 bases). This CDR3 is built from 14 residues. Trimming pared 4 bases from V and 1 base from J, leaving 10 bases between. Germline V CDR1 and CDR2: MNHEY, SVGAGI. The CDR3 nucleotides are TGTGCCAGCAGTTGCGACAGGTCCCAAGAGACCCAGTACTTC. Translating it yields CASSCDRSQETQYF.

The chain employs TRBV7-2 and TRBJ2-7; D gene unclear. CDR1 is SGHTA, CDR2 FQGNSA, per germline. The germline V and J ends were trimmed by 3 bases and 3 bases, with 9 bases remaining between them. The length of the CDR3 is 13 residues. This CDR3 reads CASSFRWNYEQYF. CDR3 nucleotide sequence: TGTGCCAGCAGCTTCCGGTGGAACTACGAGCAGTACTTC.

The CDR3 nucleotides read TGCAGTGCGGGGCCCTCGGCGCAGTATTTT. Translating gives CSAGPSAQYF. This chain joins TRBV20-1 and TRBJ2-3; D is possibly TRBD1 (5 bases). Per the germline V gene, CDR1 is DFQATT and CDR2 is SNEGSKA (reference sequence). There are 10 residues in the CDR3. The V end was cut by 6 bases, the J end by 10 bases, with 11 bases between.

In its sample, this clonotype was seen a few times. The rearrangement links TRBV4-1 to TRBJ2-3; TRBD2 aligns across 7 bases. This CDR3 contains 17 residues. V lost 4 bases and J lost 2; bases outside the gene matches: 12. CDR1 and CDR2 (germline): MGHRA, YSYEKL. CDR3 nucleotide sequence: TGCGCCAGCAGCCTCCTAACGGGCGGGGGACTCACAGATACGCAGTATTTT. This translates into CASSLLTGGGLTDTQYF.

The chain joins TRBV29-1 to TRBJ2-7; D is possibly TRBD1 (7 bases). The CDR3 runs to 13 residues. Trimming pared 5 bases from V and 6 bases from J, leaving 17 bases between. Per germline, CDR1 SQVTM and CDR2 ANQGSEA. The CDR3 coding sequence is TGCAGCGTTTCTGTTCACAGGGGAGGCGAGCAGTACTTC. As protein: CSVSVHRGGEQYF.

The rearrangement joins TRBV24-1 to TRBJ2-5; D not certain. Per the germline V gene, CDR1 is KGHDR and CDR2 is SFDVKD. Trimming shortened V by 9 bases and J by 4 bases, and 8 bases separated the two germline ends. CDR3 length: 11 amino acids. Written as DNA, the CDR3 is TGTGCCACCTCTCTCGCAGAGACCCAGTACTTC. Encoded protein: CATSLAETQYF.

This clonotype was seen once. The CDR3, as DNA: TGTGCCAGCAGCTTAGAGATACCATGGGACAATGAGCAGTTCTTC. Translated, it gives CASSLEIPWDNEQFF. This rearrangement joins TRBV7-8 to TRBJ2-1; D is unresolved. V lost 1 base, J lost 5 bases, and 12 bases lay in between. This CDR3 has 15 residues. Germline values: CDR1 SGHVS, CDR2 FQNEAQ.

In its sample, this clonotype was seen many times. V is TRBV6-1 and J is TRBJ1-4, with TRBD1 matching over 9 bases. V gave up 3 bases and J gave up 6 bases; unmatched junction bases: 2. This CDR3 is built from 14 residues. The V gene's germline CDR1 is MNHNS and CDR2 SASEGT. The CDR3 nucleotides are TGTGCCAGCAGTGAGTGGACAGGGGATGAAAAACTGTTTTTT. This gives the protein CASSEWTGDEKLFF.

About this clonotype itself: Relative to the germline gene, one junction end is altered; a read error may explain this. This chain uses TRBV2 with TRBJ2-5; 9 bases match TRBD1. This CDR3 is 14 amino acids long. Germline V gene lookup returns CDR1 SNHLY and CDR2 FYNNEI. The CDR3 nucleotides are TGCGCCAGCAGCCAGACAGGGGGGGCAGAGACCCAGTACTTC. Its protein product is CASSQTGGAETQYF.

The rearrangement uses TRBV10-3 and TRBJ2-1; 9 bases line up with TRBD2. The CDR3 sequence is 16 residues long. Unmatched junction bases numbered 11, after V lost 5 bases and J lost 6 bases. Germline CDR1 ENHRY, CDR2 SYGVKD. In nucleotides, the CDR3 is TGTGCCATCAGTATCTCCCCGGGACTAGCTTCCAATGAGCAGTTCTTC. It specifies CAISISPGLASNEQFF.

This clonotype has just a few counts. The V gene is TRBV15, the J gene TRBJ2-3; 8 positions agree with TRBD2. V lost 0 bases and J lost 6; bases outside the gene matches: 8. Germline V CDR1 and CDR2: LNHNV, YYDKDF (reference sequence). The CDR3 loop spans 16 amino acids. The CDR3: CATSREQAAGVDTQYF. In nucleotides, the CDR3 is TGTGCCACCAGCAGAGAGCAAGCAGCGGGGGTCGATACGCAGTATTTT.

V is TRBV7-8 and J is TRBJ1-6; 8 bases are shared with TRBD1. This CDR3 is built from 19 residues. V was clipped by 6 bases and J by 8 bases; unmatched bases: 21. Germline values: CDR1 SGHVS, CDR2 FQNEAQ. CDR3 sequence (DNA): TGTGCCAGCAGTCGCGGCGGCTTCCAGGGGGCGGTCGTTGATTCACCCCTCCACTTT. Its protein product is CASSRGGFQGAVVDSPLHF.

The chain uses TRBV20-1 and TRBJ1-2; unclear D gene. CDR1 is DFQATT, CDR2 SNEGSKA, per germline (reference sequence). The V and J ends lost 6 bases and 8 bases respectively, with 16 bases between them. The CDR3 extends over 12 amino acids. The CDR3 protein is CSATPQAGGYTF. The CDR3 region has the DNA TGCAGTGCCACCCCTCAGGCAGGAGGCTACACCTTC.

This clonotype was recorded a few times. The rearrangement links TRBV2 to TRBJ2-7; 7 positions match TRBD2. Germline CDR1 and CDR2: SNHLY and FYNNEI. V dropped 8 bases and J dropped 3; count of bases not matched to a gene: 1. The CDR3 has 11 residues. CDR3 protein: CASGGDYEQYF. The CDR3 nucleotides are TGTGCCAGCGGGGGGGACTACGAGCAGTACTTC.

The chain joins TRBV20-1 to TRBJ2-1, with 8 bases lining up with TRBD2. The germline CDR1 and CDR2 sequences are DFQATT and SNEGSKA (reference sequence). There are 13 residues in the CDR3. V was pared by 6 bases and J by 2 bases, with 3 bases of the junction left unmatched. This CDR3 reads CSAISGTYNEQFF. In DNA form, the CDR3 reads TGCAGTGCGATTAGCGGGACCTACAATGAGCAGTTCTTC.

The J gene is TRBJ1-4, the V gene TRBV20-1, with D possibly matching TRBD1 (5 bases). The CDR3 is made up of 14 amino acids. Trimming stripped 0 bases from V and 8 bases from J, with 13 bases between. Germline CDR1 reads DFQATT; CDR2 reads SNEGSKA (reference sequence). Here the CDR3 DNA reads TGCAGTGCTAGAGAGGGGGTGTCAGGGGAAAAACTGTTTTTT. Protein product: CSAREGVSGEKLFF.

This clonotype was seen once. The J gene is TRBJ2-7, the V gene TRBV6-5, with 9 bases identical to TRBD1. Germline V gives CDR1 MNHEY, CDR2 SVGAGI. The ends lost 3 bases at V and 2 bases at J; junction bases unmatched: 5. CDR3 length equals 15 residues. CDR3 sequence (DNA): TGTGCCAGCAGTTATAGTGGGACAGGGACCTACGAGCAGTACTTC. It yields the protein CASSYSGTGTYEQYF.

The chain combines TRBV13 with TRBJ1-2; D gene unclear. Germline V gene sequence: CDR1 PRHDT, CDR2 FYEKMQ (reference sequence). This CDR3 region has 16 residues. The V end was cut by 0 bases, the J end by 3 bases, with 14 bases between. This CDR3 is CASSLGGQTGDYGYTF. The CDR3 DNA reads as TGTGCCAGCAGCTTAGGCGGTCAGACCGGGGACTATGGCTACACCTTC.

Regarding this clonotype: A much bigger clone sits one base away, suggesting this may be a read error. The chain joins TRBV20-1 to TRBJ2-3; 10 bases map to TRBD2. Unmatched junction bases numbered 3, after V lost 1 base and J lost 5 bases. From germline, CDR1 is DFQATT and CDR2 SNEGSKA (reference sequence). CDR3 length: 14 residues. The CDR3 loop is CSARGGLAIDTQYF. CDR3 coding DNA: TGCAGTGCTAGAGGGGGACTAGCGATAGATACGCAGTATTTT.

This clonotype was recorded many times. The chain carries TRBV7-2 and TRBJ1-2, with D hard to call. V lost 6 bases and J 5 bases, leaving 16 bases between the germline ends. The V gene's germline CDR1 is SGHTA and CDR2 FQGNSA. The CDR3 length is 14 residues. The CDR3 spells CASRPGRGMYGYTF. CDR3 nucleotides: TGTGCCAGCAGACCAGGACGGGGAATGTATGGCTACACCTTC.

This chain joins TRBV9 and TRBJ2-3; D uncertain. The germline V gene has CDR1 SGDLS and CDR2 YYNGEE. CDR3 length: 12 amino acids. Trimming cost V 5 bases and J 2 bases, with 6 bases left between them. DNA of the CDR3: TGTGCCAGCAGGCGGACCACAGATACGCAGTATTTT. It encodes CASRRTTDTQYF.

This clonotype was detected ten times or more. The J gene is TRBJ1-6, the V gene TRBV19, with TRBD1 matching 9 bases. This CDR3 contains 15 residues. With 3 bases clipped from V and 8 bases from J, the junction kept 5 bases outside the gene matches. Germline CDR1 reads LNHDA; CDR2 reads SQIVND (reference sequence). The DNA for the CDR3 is TGTGCCAGTAGTATGAGGGACAGGGTCGATTCACCCCTCCACTTT. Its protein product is CASSMRDRVDSPLHF. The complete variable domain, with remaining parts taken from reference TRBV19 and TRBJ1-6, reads DGGITQSPKYLFRKEGQNVTLSCEQNLNHDAMYWYRQDPGQGLRLIYYSQIVNDFQKGDIAEGYSVSREKKESFPLTVTSAQKNPTAFYLCASSMRDRVDSPLHFGNGTRLTVT.

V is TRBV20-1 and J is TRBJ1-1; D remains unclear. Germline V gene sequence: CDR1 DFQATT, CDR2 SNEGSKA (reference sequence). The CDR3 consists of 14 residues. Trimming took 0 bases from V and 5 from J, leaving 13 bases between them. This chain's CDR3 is CSARDRRGRTEAFF. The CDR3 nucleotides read TGCAGTGCTAGAGATAGACGTGGGAGGACTGAAGCTTTCTTT.

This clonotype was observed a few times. The CDR3 protein is CSVFSSGGTSYEQYF. Here the CDR3 DNA reads TGCAGCGTTTTTTCCTCAGGCGGGACCTCCTACGAGCAGTACTTC. The rearrangement joins TRBV29-1 to TRBJ2-7; D possibly corresponds to TRBD2 (6 bases). CDR3 length: 15 residues. Trimming removed 5 bases from V and 0 bases from J, with 17 bases in between. CDR1 and CDR2 (germline): SQVTM, ANQGSEA.

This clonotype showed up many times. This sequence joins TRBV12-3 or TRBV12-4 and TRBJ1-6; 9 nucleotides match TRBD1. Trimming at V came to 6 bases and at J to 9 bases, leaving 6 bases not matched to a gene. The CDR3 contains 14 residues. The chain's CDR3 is CASSPGQGLSPLHF. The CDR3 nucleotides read TGTGCCAGCAGCCCCGGACAGGGGCTTTCACCCCTCCACTTT.

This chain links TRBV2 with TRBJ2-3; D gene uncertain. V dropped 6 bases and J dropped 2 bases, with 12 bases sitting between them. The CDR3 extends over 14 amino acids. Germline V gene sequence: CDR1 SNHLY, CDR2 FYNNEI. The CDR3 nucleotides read TGTGCCAGCAGAGACCCATTCACCACAGATACGCAGTATTTT. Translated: CASRDPFTTDTQYF. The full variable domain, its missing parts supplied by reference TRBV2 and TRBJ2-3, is EPEVTQTPSHQVTQMGQEVILRCVPISNHLYFYWYRQILGQKVEFLVSFYNNEISEKSEIFDDQFSVERPDGSNFTLKIRSTKLEDSAMYFCASRDPFTTDTQYFGPGTRLTVL.

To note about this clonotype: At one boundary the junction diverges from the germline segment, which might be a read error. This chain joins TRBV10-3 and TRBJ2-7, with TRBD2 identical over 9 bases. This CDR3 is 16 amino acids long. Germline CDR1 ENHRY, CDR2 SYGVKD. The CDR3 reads CAIRPGGGRVPYEQYF. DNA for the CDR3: TGCGCCATCAGGCCGGGGGGCGGGAGGGTCCCATACGAGCAGTACTTC.